These 30 T cell receptor beta chains were sequenced from one sample in a study of Ad26.COV2.S vaccination and SARS-CoV-2 variants. Treatment specified: some 19 received Ad26.COV2.S at low or high dose, single or two shots; roughly five received placebo; per-sample allocation not given. Specimen acquisition occurred on day 63 following the initial vaccine or placebo injection. Generated by immunoSEQ multiplex PCR, the TCRdb table keeps only in-frame clones and is missing some. The sample lists approximately 500,000 clones; approximately 88% were seen once. The sample consisted of peripheral blood, taken in a trial of Ad26.COV2.S vaccine versus placebo. The source is a person between 18 and 59 years old who received the Ad26.COV2.S COVID-19 vaccine or a placebo.

The chain couples TRBV11-2 to TRBJ2-7, with unresolved D. V lost 2 bases, J lost 1 base, and 9 bases lay in between. The CDR3 sequence is 14 residues long. The germline V gene has CDR1 SGHAT and CDR2 FQNNGV. The CDR3: CASSLLVRSYEQYF. CDR3 nucleotide sequence: TGTGCCAGCAGCTTATTAGTCAGGTCCTACGAGCAGTACTTC.

This sequence joins TRBV6-5 and TRBJ2-2, with D tentatively TRBD1 or TRBD2 (6 bases each). Germline values: CDR1 MNHEY, CDR2 SVGAGI. CDR3 size: 12 residues. As DNA, the CDR3 is TGTGCTACTTGGAGGGGGACCGGGGAGCTGTTTTTT. It specifies CATWRGTGELFF.

The gene calls are TRBV2 and TRBJ1-5; D remains ambiguous. CDR1 is SNHLY, CDR2 FYNNEI, per germline. CDR3 size: 14 residues. The V end was cut by 3 bases, the J end by 2 bases, with 8 bases between. The CDR3, as DNA: TGTGCCAGCAGTGAGGCGGCAGGCAATCAGCCCCAGCATTTT. It specifies CASSEAAGNQPQHF.

The chain couples TRBV1 to TRBJ2-1; TRBD2, the table's D call, was not compared with the DNA. TRBV1 represents a pseudogene. CDR3 length: 18 amino acids. The CDR3 DNA is TGCACCAGCAGCCAACCACCTTTCACGGGACTAGTGTTTTATGAGCAGTTCTTC. Amino acids: CTSSQPPFTGLVFYEQFF.

The chain carries TRBV5-5 and TRBJ2-7; D uncertain. Trimming took 1 base from V and 6 from J, leaving 11 bases between them. The CDR3 covers 13 residues. Germline CDR1 and CDR2: SGHKS and YYEKEE (reference sequence). CDR3 protein: CASSLTGLGEQYF. The CDR3 region has the DNA TGTGCCAGCAGCTTGACTGGGTTGGGCGAGCAGTACTTC.

This chain's CDR3 is CATSETRESGELFF. As DNA, the CDR3 is TGTGCCACCAGTGAAACTAGGGAGTCCGGGGAGCTGTTTTTT. The V and J genes are TRBV24-1 and TRBJ2-2; TRBD2 is a possible D gene (5 bases). The V end was cut by 4 bases, the J end by 6 bases, with 11 bases between. CDR1 and CDR2 (germline): KGHDR, SFDVKD. This CDR3 comprises 14 residues.

This clone appeared once. The gene calls are TRBV5-8 and TRBJ2-3; a weak D match, TRBD1 (6 bases). From germline, CDR1 is SGHTS and CDR2 YDEGEE. Trimming left V 5 bases short and J 3 bases short, with 10 bases between. The CDR3 totals 13 residues. The CDR3 nucleotides are TGTGCCAGCAGAGTTACAGGGACAGATACGCAGTATTTT. It translates to CASRVTGTDTQYF.

CDR3 sequence reads: CASSPGYYTGELFF. The CDR3 nucleotides read TGTGCCAGCAGTCCTGGATACTACACCGGGGAGCTGTTTTTT. The rearrangement uses TRBV27 and TRBJ2-2, with unresolved D. Germline V CDR1 and CDR2: MNHEY, SMNVEV (reference sequence). With 5 bases removed from V and 3 bases from J, the gap between germline ends came to 10 bases. CDR3 size: 14 residues.

For this clone: The junction and the germline gene differ at one end; a read error may be behind it. Other nucleotide sequences in the sample specify the same CDR3. The chain employs TRBV7-3 and TRBJ2-3; TRBD2 agrees at 13 bases. The CDR3 consists of 15 residues. Looked up from germline, CDR1 is SGHTA and CDR2 is FQGTGA. The CDR3 coding sequence is TGTGCTAGCAGCTCATCGGGACTAGCGGGACATACGCAGTATTTT. This gives the protein CASSSSGLAGHTQYF.

This chain links TRBV7-9 with TRBJ2-3; D perhaps matches TRBD2 (6 bases). In germline, CDR1 is SEHNR, CDR2 FQNEAQ (reference sequence). The V end lost 11 bases, the J end lost 3 bases, and 6 bases lay between the germline ends. This CDR3 has 10 amino acids. CDR3 loop: CAGGTDTQYF. CDR3 coding DNA: TGTGCCGGGGGGACAGATACGCAGTATTTT.

The CDR3 DNA reads TGTGCCAGCAGCCTCCGTGGACTAGCGGTGATCACAGATACGCAGTATTTT. The encoded protein is CASSLRGLAVITDTQYF. This chain uses TRBV9 with TRBJ2-3; 10 nucleotides align to TRBD2. The germline V gene encodes CDR1 SGDLS and CDR2 YYNGEE. There are 17 residues in the CDR3. The V gene end was trimmed by 4 bases and the J gene end by 2 bases; junction bases not matched to a gene: 10.

The chain couples TRBV2 to TRBJ2-7; a possible D gene is TRBD1 (6 bases). CDR3 length: 13 residues. V was shortened by 6 bases and J by 0 bases, with 9 bases between the two germline ends. From germline, CDR1 is SNHLY and CDR2 FYNNEI. The CDR3 is CASRGASSYEQYF. CDR3 coding DNA: TGTGCCAGCAGGGGGGCGAGCTCCTACGAGCAGTACTTC. Variable domain in full (rest from reference TRBV2 and TRBJ2-7): EPEVTQTPSHQVTQMGQEVILRCVPISNHLYFYWYRQILGQKVEFLVSFYNNEISEKSEIFDDQFSVERPDGSNFTLKIRSTKLEDSAMYFCASRGASSYEQYFGPGTRLTVT.

The rearrangement uses TRBV19 and TRBJ2-7; 7 bases agree with TRBD1. V shed 8 bases and J 6 bases; nucleotides not matched to a gene: 10. The CDR3 runs 13 residues. The germline V gene has CDR1 LNHDA and CDR2 SQIVND (reference sequence). The CDR3 reads CASARDSSGEQYF. CDR3 DNA: TGTGCCAGTGCCCGGGACAGTTCTGGCGAGCAGTACTTC.

The rearrangement uses TRBV6-2 or TRBV6-3 and TRBJ1-5, with D unclear. This CDR3 has 14 residues. Trimming removed 2 bases at V and 4 bases at J, with 9 bases between. The germline V gene encodes CDR1 MNHEY and CDR2 SVGEGT. The DNA of the CDR3 is TGTGCCAGCAGTTACGCAACAGCTAATCAGCCCCAGCATTTT. Translation: CASSYATANQPQHF.

The chain couples TRBV7-3 to TRBJ2-7; 8 nucleotides agree with TRBD2. With V trimmed by 5 bases and J by 4 bases, 13 bases remained unmatched. Per germline, CDR1 SGHTA and CDR2 FQGTGA. The CDR3 totals 16 residues. CDR3 sequence reads: CASSPGGGSGAYEQYF. The CDR3 bases are TGTGCCAGCAGCCCCGGCGGGGGTAGCGGGGCTTACGAGCAGTACTTC.

This clone was found once. The V and J genes are TRBV11-2 and TRBJ2-5; TRBD2 might be the D (6 bases). Germline assignment: CDR1 SGHAT and CDR2 FQNNGV. This CDR3 has 16 amino acids. V lost 7 bases and J lost 5, with 23 bases in between. CDR3 in amino acids: CASTTGAGLALETQYF. In DNA form, the CDR3 reads TGTGCCAGCACCACCGGGGCGGGCCTAGCGCTTGAGACCCAGTACTTC. Full variable domain (outside the CDR3, taken from reference TRBV11-2 and TRBJ2-5): EAGVAQSPRYKIIEKRQSVAFWCNPISGHATLYWYQQILGQGPKLLIQFQNNGVVDDSQLPKDRFSAERLKGVDSTLKIQPAKLEDSAVYLCASTTGAGLALETQYFGPGTRLLVL.

This chain connects TRBV18 to TRBJ2-2; possibly TRBD1 for D (5 bases). Germline lookup yields CDR1 KGHSH and CDR2 LQKENI. This CDR3 is 14 amino acids long. Trimming removed 5 bases from V and 5 bases from J, with 12 bases in between. CDR3 loop: CASSALQETGELFF. The CDR3 bases are TGTGCCAGCTCAGCACTACAGGAGACCGGGGAGCTGTTTTTT.

This chain joins TRBV5-6 and TRBJ2-5; 10 bases agree with TRBD1. The CDR3 consists of 17 residues. The germline gives CDR1 SGHDT, CDR2 YYEEEE. Trimming took 1 base from V and 9 from J; bases not matched to a gene: 15. CDR3 bases: TGTGCCAGCAGCTTGTCGGGACAGGGGCCAAGAGTCTCGGCCCAGTACTTC. Encoded protein: CASSLSGQGPRVSAQYF.

The rearrangement uses TRBV7-9 and TRBJ2-3; the match to TRBD2 covers 7 bases. Trimming at V came to 7 bases and at J to 2 bases, leaving 12 bases not matched to a gene. This CDR3 is 16 amino acids long. Germline loops: CDR1 SEHNR, CDR2 FQNEAQ (reference sequence). This chain's CDR3 is CASTKSRLADTDTQYF. The CDR3 DNA reads TGTGCCAGCACTAAAAGCAGGCTAGCGGACACAGATACGCAGTATTTT.

This clone has just a few counts. The V and J genes are TRBV5-1 and TRBJ2-7; TRBD2 matches 10 bases. The CDR3 runs to 14 residues. Trimming at V came to 1 base and at J to 5 bases, leaving 3 bases not matched to a gene. The V gene's germline CDR1 is SGHRS and CDR2 YFSETQ. The CDR3 DNA follows: TGCGCCAGCAGCTTGAGCCTAGCGGGAGACGAGCAGTACTTC. This codes for CASSLSLAGDEQYF.

This chain joins TRBV14 and TRBJ1-1, with D unresolved. CDR1 SGHDN and CDR2 FVKESK come from the germline V gene. CDR3 size: 14 residues. The ends were cut back, 4 bases at V and 0 bases at J, with 9 bases in the middle. CDR3: CASSRPLLNTEAFF. In DNA form, the CDR3 reads TGTGCCAGCAGCCGACCCCTGTTGAACACTGAAGCTTTCTTT.

V is TRBV28 and J is TRBJ2-6; unclear D gene. Trimming left V 5 bases short and J 9 bases short, with 17 bases between. The CDR3 runs to 15 residues. From germline, CDR1 is MDHEN and CDR2 SYDVKM. The CDR3 nucleotides are TGTGCCAGCAGTCCAAACCGGGCCCAGATCAACGTCCTGACTTTC. Its translation: CASSPNRAQINVLTF.

The chain has TRBV19 and TRBJ1-1; D uncertain. The germline V gene has CDR1 LNHDA and CDR2 SQIVND (reference sequence). This CDR3 region has 14 residues. V was clipped by 3 bases and J by 0 bases, with 8 bases between them. CDR3 bases: TGTGCCAGTAGTATCGGCACCATGAACACTGAAGCTTTCTTT. It yields the protein CASSIGTMNTEAFF.

This clone was seen just once. The rearrangement links TRBV5-1 to TRBJ2-2, with D unclear. The V gene lost 1 base and the J gene lost 1 base, with 5 bases spanning the gap. Germline-derived CDR1 and CDR2 are SGHRS and YFSETQ. The CDR3 consists of 14 residues. CDR3 in DNA: TGCGCCAGCAGCTTGTTGGTGAACACCGGGGAGCTGTTTTTT. This translates into CASSLLVNTGELFF.

The chain employs TRBV7-9 and TRBJ2-2, with 12 bases aligning to TRBD2. V was clipped by 7 bases and J by 7 bases; unmatched bases: 10. Germline CDR1 SEHNR, CDR2 FQNEAQ (reference sequence). The CDR3 runs to 16 residues. The CDR3 nucleotides are TGTGCCAGCAACCGAGGGGGACTAGCGGGTTTCGGGGAGCTGTTTTTT. Its protein is CASNRGGLAGFGELFF.

The chain recombines TRBV28 with TRBJ2-2, with TRBD1 matching 8 bases. Looked up from germline, CDR1 is MDHEN and CDR2 is SYDVKM. V trimming: 6 bases; J trimming: 7 bases; junction bases outside the gene matches: 7. There are 14 residues in the CDR3. As DNA, the CDR3 is TGTGCCAGCAGGACGACAGGGGCCGGCGGGGAGCTGTTTTTT. Its translation: CASRTTGAGGELFF.

The chain recombines TRBV19 with TRBJ2-1; 9 positions agree with TRBD1. The CDR3 extends over 15 amino acids. The J segment lost 9 bases and the V segment lost 10 bases, leaving 16 bases of the junction unmatched. Germline CDR1 LNHDA, CDR2 SQIVND (reference sequence). The CDR3 DNA follows: TGTGCCACTCGTGCCCGGGACAGGGATGTCGGTGAGCAGTTCTTC. Amino acids: CATRARDRDVGEQFF.

The J gene is TRBJ2-1, the V gene TRBV6-2 or TRBV6-3; D gene ambiguous. Germline V gene sequence: CDR1 MNHEY, CDR2 SVGEGT. This CDR3 contains 19 residues. V lost 5 bases, J lost 0 bases, and 23 bases lay in between. The CDR3 region is CASSTLVSRTPSSYNEQFF. For the CDR3, the DNA is TGTGCCAGCAGTACCCTCGTTTCAAGAACTCCGAGCTCCTACAATGAGCAGTTCTTC.

The chain links TRBV11-3 to TRBJ1-3; 9 positions match TRBD1. J lost 2 bases, V lost 5 bases, and 4 bases had no gene match. CDR3 length: 15 amino acids. CDR1 is SGHNT, CDR2 YENEEA, per germline. CDR3 nucleotides: TGTGCCAGCAGCCTACGGACAGGGGCTGGAAACACCATATATTTT. Protein sequence: CASSLRTGAGNTIYF.

The chain employs TRBV5-1 and TRBJ2-7; TRBD1 might be the D (6 bases). Deletions cut 4 bases from V and 6 bases from J, with 20 bases between. This CDR3 spans 15 amino acids. Germline V gene lookup returns CDR1 SGHRS and CDR2 YFSETQ. The CDR3 loop is CASSPTRTATREQYF. CDR3 coding DNA: TGCGCCAGCAGCCCCACAAGGACAGCAACGCGCGAGCAGTACTTC.